Below, one T cell receptor (beta chain) is given with its context. Its antigen target is currently unknown. Base qualities are not at hand, and no much larger clone is one base apart. The immunoSEQ Assay was used to sequence TCR beta CDR3 regions from DNA. The paper's data handling went like this. T cell density was computed as TCR beta template counts normalized to usable DNA estimated by amplifying housekeeping genes. Richness was estimated using the preseqR package, with extrapolation to 400,000 templates for PBMC samples and to 120,000 templates for tissue samples. Clonality was defined as one minus Pielou's evenness. To identify tissue-enriched TCRs, differential abundance testing was run on productive amino-acid clonotypes with a minimum total count of 5 and an alpha of 0.1. The Jaccard Index and the Morisita Overlap Index were used to measure repertoire overlap between compartments. GLIPH grouped TCR beta CDR3s together with public tetramer-defined viral CDR3s, and a viral motif had to include at least three viral sequences and also show V-gene enrichment. Here the immuneACCESS table is served through TCRdb, limited to in-frame sequences with V and J called. Missing clones are a known gap in these copies; in checked studies unresolved V genes cover under half, and the rest lacks a known reason. D and trimming were read from the DNA, whereas the V and J calls and clone size are those reported in that table. The sample records about 20,000 clones, 87% of which are singletons. In total, the top ten clones hold less than 15% of the sample.

The data stem from a study of T cells in localized non-small cell lung cancer (dated by TCRdb to the early 2020s). About the study as a whole: The study analyzed T cell repertoires of 200 to 250 early-stage NSCLC patients, comparing tumors and uninvolved tumor-adjacent lungs. The cohort consisted of a few hundred treatment-naive NSCLC patients whose localized lung tumors had been resected. A mean age of roughly 64 years was recorded for the NSCLC patients, of whom under 150 were male and 90 to 110 were female.

The CDR3 sequence holds 16 residues, the cysteine and phenylalanine included. Here the CDR3 DNA is all that survives: 48 bases in frame from base 1. The germline V gene yields SGHAT for CDR1 and FQNNGV for CDR2. A distance of 13 bases separates the germline ends of V and J, which lose 1 base and 4 bases respectively. At diagnosis, tumor, uninvolved tumor-adjacent lung and peripheral blood were collected and then preserved as a mix of FFPE and fresh-frozen material. For TCR repertoire profiling, blood samples were analyzed as peripheral blood mononuclear cells. Results and caveats for the whole study, not just this receptor: Because the study design was exploratory, TCR variables were selected using unadjusted p-values without false-discovery rate correction. Of the top 100 tumor clones, a median of about 53 were detected in paired uninvolved adjacent lung; about 28 were also among that lung's top 100. Higher blood T cell density associated with longer overall survival, while higher adjacent-lung clonality associated with shorter survival. Uninvolved tumor-adjacent lung showed the highest T cell clonality, higher than tumor, which suggests more focused antigenic responses in the uninvolved tumor-adjacent lung. Because multi-region tumor sequencing was not performed, intratumor heterogeneity could not be ruled out.

The sequence is built from TRBV11-2 and TRBJ1-4, with the identity of the D gene unclear. The TCR originated in a man aged 40 to 70 with stage II squamous cell lung carcinoma. This specimen consisted of PBMCs, obtained before any cancer treatment. The CDR3 region has the sequence CASSLGTRLLNEKLFF. The DNA sequence is given as TGTGCCAGCAGCTTAGGGACCCGACTACTTAATGAAAAACTGTTTTTT.